This T cell receptor beta chain stems from a study of blood T cell repertoires in COVID-19. Participants spanned ages about 18 to 95 years and resided in 20 to 30 US areas. People in the exposed group encountered a COVID-19 case within 2 weeks before entering the study. Sequenced by immunoSEQ multiplex PCR; TCRdb stores in-frame clones only, minus some. The table lists 130,000 to 150,000 clones, around 90% of them singletons. The length of the CDR3 is 17 residues. With 5 bases removed from V and 7 bases from J, the gap between germline ends came to 21 bases. The germline gives CDR1 MNHEY, CDR2 SMNVEV (reference sequence).

This sequence originates from a middle-aged woman who had been exposed to COVID-19. The J gene is TRBJ1-6, the V gene TRBV27, with D perhaps TRBD1 (6 bases). Sequenced sample: PBMCs or T cells enriched from blood (not recorded which). The CDR3 loop reads CASSPNRAGQLNSPLHF. The CDR3 nucleotides read TGTGCCAGCAGTCCAAATCGTGCAGGACAGTTAAATTCACCCCTCCACTTT.